This TCR beta chain appears in the sequencing data of a study of blood T cell repertoires in COVID-19 (dated by TCRdb to about 2020). In the study overall: Samples from collaborators originated in the United States, Italy and Spain and spanned both the acute and convalescent phases of COVID-19. The repertoires were made available in a free public database intended to serve as a resource for research on the immune response to SARS-CoV-2. Samples came from the ongoing ImmuneRACE study (first 160 participants) plus 1,254 subjects from 6 global collaborators. Subjects who had been exposed to COVID-19, were actively infected with it, or had recovered from it provided the deeply sampled blood TCRbeta repertoires that made up the dataset. The sample metadata nearly always contained a de-identified subject ID, COVID-19 status, age in years and sex. The prospective study material was composed of cDNA or gDNA derived from T cells, B-cell-depleted T cells, or PBMCs. Where available, HLA class I and class II types were obtained from metadata supplied by the sample provider rather than from assay-based typing. The full study reports these points: How much clinical and demographic metadata was included differed by source and by participant, and the metadata was provided uncurated.

Each collaborating institution followed its own protocols to collect whole blood in K2EDTA tubes. For TCRbeta analysis, collaborator samples were shipped as frozen whole blood, as isolated PBMCs, or as DNA extracted from either sample type. TCRbeta CDR3 regions were amplified from genomic DNA by means of the immunoSEQ Assay, a bias-controlled multiplex PCR. Turning to the authors' computational methods: Nucleated cell counts per sample were estimated from amplification of reference gene primers within the assay. To quantify the absolute abundance of each unique TCRbeta CDR3 rearrangement, sequence reads were collapsed and filtered. Productive Simpson clonality was computed per sample as the square root of Simpson's diversity index over productive rearrangements. The clones in this table, taken by TCRdb from immuneACCESS, are in-frame only. Not every clone is retained; where verified, under half of the shortfall comes from an unresolved V gene, and the cause of the rest is unknown. For V, J and clone size, that table is used; D and trimming come from the DNA. This sample comprises some 190,000 clones, roughly 90% of them detected only once. The ten largest clonotypes hold around 1.5% of the sample.

A word on this clone: Its cognate antigen has yet to be identified. One base away there is no much larger clone; base qualities are not given.

In the germline V gene (reference sequence), CDR1 corresponds to LNHNV and CDR2 to YYDKDF. From its cysteine to its phenylalanine, the CDR3 spans 15 amino acids. Solely the CDR3 DNA is kept, with 45 bases framed from the first base. After removal of 3 bases from V and 5 bases from J, the junction retains 9 bases not matched to a gene. The sequencing input was peripheral blood. Recombination connected TRBV15 to TRBJ1-1, with 7 middle bases fitting TRBD1. This TCR came from a man aged 18 to 29 with active or convalescent COVID-19. The CDR3: CATSRANRGWTEAFF. The nucleotide sequence reads as follows: TGTGCCACCAGCAGGGCGAACAGGGGTTGGACTGAAGCTTTCTTT.